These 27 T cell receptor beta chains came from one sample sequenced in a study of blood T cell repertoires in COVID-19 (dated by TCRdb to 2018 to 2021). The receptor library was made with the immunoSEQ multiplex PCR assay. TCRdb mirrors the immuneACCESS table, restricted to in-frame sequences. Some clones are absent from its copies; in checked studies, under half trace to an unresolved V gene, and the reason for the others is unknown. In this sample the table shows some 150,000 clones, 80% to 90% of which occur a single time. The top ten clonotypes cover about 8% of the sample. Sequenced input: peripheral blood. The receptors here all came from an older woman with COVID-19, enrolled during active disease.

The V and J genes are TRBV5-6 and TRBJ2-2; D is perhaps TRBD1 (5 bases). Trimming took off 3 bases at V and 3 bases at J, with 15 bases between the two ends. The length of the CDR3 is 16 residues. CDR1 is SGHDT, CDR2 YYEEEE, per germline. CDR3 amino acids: CASSSPTVQHTGELFF. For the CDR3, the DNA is TGTGCCAGCAGCTCCCCGACAGTTCAACACACCGGGGAGCTGTTTTTT.

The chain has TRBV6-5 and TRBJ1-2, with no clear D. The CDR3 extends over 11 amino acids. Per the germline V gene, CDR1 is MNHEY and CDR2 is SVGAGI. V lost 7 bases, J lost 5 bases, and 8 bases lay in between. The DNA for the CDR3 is TGTGCCAGCATGACTTATTATGGCTACACCTTC. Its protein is CASMTYYGYTF.

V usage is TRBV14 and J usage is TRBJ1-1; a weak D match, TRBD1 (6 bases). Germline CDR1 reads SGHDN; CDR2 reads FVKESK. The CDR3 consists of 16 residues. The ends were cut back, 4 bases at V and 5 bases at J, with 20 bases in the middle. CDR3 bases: TGTGCCAGCAGCCGTATTGGACAGCCAAAGTCGACTGAAGCTTTCTTT. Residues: CASSRIGQPKSTEAFF.

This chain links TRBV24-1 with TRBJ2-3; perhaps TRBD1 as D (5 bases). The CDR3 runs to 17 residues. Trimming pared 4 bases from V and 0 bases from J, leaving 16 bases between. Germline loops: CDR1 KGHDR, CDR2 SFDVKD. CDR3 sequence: CATSDPRRQLSTDTQYF. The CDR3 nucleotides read TGTGCCACCAGTGACCCCCGCCGACAGCTTAGCACAGATACGCAGTATTTT.

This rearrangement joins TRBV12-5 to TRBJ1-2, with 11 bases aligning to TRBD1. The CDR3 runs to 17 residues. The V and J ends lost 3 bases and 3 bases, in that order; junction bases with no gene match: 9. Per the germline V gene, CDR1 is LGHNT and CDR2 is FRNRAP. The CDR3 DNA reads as TGTGCTAGTGGTTTCCAACTGGACAGGGGGCGTGACTATGGCTACACCTTC. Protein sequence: CASGFQLDRGRDYGYTF.

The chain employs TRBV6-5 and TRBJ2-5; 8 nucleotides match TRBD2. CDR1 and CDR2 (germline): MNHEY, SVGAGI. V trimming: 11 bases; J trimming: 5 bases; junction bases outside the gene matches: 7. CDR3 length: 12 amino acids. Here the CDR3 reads CAAGRGGETQYF. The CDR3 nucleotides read TGTGCCGCAGGCCGCGGGGGGGAGACCCAGTACTTC.

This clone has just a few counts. The CDR3: CASSFAETQYF. CDR3 nucleotides: TGTGCCAGCAGTTTCGCGGAGACCCAGTACTTC. This chain joins TRBV12-3 or TRBV12-4 and TRBJ2-5; D gene unclear. Trimming shortened V by 3 bases and J by 5 bases, and 4 bases separated the two germline ends. The CDR3 length is 11 residues.

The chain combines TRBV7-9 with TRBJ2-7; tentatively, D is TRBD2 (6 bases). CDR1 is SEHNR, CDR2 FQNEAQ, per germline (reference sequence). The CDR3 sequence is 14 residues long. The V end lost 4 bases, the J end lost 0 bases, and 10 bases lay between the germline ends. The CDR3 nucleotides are TGTGCCAGCAGCTACCCCGGGGGCTCCTACGAGCAGTACTTC. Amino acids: CASSYPGGSYEQYF.

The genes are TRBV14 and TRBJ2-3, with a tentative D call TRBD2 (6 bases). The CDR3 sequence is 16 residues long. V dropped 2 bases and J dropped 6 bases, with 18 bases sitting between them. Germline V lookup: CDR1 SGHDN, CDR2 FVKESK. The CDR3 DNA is TGTGCCAGCAGCCAACCCGGTGTAGCGGTCAGGGATACGCAGTATTTT. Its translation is CASSQPGVAVRDTQYF.

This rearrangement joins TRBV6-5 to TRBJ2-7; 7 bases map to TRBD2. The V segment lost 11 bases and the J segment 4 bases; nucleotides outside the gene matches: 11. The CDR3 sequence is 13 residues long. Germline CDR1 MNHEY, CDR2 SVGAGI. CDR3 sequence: CAGTGLGSYEQYF. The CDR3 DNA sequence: TGTGCCGGTACAGGACTAGGGTCATACGAGCAGTACTTC.

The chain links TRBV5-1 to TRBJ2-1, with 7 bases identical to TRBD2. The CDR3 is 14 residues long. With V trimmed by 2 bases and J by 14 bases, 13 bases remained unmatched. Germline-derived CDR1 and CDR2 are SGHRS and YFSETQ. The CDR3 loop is CASSFNQEGGREFF. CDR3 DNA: TGCGCCAGCAGCTTTAACCAGGAGGGAGGGAGGGAGTTCTTC.

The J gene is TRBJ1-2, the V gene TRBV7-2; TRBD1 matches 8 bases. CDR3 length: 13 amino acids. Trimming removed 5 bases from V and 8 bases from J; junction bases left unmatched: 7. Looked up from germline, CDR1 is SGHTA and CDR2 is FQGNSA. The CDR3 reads CASSLDRGPGYTF. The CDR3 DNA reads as TGTGCCAGCAGCCTTGACAGGGGTCCAGGCTACACCTTC.

CDR3 bases: TGTGCCAGTGACAGGGTAGGGCAGCCCCAGCATTTT. Its protein product is CASDRVGQPQHF. The chain uses TRBV19 and TRBJ1-5; 7 bases are a match to TRBD1. With V trimmed by 8 bases and J by 7 bases, 5 bases remained unmatched. Germline CDR1 is LNHDA and CDR2 is SQIVND (reference sequence). The CDR3 extends over 12 amino acids.

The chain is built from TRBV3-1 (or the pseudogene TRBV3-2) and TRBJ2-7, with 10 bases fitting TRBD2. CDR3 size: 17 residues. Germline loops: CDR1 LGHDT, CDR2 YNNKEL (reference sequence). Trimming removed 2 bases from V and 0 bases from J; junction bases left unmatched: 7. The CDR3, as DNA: TGTGCCAGCAGCCAAAATCTAGCGGGGGTCAGCTCCTACGAGCAGTACTTC. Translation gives CASSQNLAGVSSYEQYF.

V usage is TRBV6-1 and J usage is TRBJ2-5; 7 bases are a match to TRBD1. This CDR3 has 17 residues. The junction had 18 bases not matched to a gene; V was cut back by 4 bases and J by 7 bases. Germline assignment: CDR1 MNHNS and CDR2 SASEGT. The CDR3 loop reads CASSGGTGETMKLTQYF. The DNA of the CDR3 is TGTGCCAGCAGTGGAGGAACAGGGGAAACAATGAAGTTGACCCAGTACTTC.

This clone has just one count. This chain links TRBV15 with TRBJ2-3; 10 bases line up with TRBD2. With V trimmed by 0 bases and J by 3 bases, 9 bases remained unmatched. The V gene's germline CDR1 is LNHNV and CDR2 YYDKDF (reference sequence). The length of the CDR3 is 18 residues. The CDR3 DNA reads TGTGCCACCAGCAGAGATCGAGGCGGAGCGGGGGGGACAGATACGCAGTATTTT. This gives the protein CATSRDRGGAGGTDTQYF.

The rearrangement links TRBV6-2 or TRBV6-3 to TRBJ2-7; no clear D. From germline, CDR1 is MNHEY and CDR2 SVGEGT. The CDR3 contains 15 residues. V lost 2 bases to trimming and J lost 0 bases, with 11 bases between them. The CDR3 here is CASSYPGGGSYEQYF. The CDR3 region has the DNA TGTGCCAGCAGTTACCCTGGCGGCGGCTCCTACGAGCAGTACTTC.

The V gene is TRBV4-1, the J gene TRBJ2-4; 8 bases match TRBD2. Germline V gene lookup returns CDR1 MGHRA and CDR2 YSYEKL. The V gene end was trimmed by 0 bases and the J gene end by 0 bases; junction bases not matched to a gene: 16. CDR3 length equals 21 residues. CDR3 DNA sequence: TGCGCCAGCAGCCAAGAAAATACCCGAGATAGCGGGGATATAGCCAAAAACATTCAGTACTTC. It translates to CASSQENTRDSGDIAKNIQYF.

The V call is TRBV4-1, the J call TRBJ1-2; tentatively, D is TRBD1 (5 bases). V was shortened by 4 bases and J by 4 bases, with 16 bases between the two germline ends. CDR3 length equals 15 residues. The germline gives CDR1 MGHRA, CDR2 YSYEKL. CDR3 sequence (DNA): TGCGCCAGCAGCCCACAGGAGGGGTTCGTCTATGGCTACACCTTC. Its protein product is CASSPQEGFVYGYTF.

CDR3 in DNA: TGTGCCAGCAGCGCCCGAGCCGGGACTAACTACAATGAGCAGTTCTTC. This gives the protein CASSARAGTNYNEQFF. V usage is TRBV11-2 and J usage is TRBJ2-1, with 7 nucleotides matching TRBD2. CDR1 is SGHAT, CDR2 FQNNGV, per germline. V lost 5 bases and J lost 3; bases outside the gene matches: 10. CDR3 length: 16 amino acids.

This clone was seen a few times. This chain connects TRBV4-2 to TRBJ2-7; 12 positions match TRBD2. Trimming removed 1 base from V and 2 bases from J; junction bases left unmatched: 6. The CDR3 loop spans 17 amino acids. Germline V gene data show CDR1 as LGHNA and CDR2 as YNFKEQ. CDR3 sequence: CASSQGPLAGGTYEQYF. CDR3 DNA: TGTGCCAGCAGCCAAGGCCCTCTAGCGGGGGGGACCTACGAGCAGTACTTC.

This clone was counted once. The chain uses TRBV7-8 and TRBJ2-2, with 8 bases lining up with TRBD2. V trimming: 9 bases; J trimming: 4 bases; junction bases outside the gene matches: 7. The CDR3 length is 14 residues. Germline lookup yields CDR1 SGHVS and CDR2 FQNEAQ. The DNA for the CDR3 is TGTGCCAGTGGAGTGGCGGGGGGCACCGGGGAGCTGTTTTTT. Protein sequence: CASGVAGGTGELFF. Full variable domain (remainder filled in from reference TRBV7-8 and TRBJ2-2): GAGVSQSPRYKVAKRGQDVALRCDPISGHVSLFWYQQALGQGPEFLTYFQNEAQLDKSGLPSDRFFAERPEGSVSTLKIQRTQQEDSAVYLCASGVAGGTGELFFGEGSRLTVL.

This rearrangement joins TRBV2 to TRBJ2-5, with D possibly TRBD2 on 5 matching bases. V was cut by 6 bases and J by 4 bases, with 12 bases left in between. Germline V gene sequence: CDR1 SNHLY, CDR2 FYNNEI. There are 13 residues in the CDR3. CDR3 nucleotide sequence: TGTGCCAGCAGCGGTCAGGCGGGAGAGACCCAGTACTTC. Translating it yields CASSGQAGETQYF.

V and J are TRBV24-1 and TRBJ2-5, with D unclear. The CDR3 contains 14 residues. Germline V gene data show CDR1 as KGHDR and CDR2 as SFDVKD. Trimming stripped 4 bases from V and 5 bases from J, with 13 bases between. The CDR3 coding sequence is TGTGCCACCAGTGACCACCGCGGTCTGGAGACCCAGTACTTC. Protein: CATSDHRGLETQYF.

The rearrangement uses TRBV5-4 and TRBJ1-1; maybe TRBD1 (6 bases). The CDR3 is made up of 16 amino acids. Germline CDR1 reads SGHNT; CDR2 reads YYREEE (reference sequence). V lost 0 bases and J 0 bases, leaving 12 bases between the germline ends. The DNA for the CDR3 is TGTGCCAGCAGCTTGGGGAACAGGGTCTTGAACACTGAAGCTTTCTTT. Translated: CASSLGNRVLNTEAFF.

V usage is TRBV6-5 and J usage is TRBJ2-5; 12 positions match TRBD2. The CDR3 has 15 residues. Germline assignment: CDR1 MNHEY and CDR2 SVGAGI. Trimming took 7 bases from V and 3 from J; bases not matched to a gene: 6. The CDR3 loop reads CASIRLAGEEETQYF. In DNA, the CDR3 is TGTGCCAGCATAAGACTAGCGGGGGAGGAAGAGACCCAGTACTTC.

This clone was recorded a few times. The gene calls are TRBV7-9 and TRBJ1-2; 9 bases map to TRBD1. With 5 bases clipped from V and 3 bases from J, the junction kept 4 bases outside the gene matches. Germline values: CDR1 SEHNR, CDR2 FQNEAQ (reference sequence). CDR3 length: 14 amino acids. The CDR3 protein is CASSLTGGDYGYTF. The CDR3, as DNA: TGTGCCAGCAGCCTGACAGGGGGGGACTATGGCTACACCTTC.